Listed below are T cell receptor beta chains from one sample, sequenced in a study of blood T cell repertoires in COVID-19. The protocol was immunoSEQ multiplex PCR, while the TCRdb copy is restricted to in-frame clones and leaves out a portion. The sample records roughly 380,000 clones, 85% being singletons. The sample was peripheral blood. The receptors shown here come from a woman between 18 and 30 years old with acute or convalescent COVID-19. Each CDR3 is given with its conserved first and last residue. Each record gives: J gene, V gene, CDR3 protein.

>TRBJ1-2|TRBV9
CASSGDTYGYTF
>TRBJ1-1|TRBV5-4
CASSGLLTEAFF
>TRBJ1-1|TRBV30
CAWSRWGANEAFF
>TRBJ2-5|TRBV5-4
CASSLVGQGRSETQYF
>TRBJ1-1|TRBV28
CASSLTAEKPEAFF
>TRBJ1-3|TRBV30
CAWSGDRGPGNTIYF
>TRBJ2-5|TRBV2
CASSLQRGNQETQYF
>TRBJ2-7|TRBV24-1
CATEYAYF
>TRBJ2-5|TRBV5-1
CASRAGTTEETQYF
>TRBJ2-6|TRBV19
CASSVGTGKSGANVLTF
>TRBJ1-6|TRBV19
CASSSDTHNSPLHF
>TRBJ1-3|TRBV4-1
CASSQVWGRDSGNTIYF
>TRBJ2-2|TRBV28
CASRLGTSGYTGELFF
>TRBJ2-5|TRBV21-1
CASSSPESSGRANAETQYF
>TRBJ1-1|TRBV18
CASSDFRGIAFF
>TRBJ1-3|TRBV7-3
CASSLGQGSGNTIYF
>TRBJ1-2|TRBV27
CASSSRGEWYGYTF
>TRBJ1-1|TRBV12-2
CASRLIGTGNTEAFF
>TRBJ1-2|TRBV5-5
CASSSIQGAGSYGYTF
>TRBJ2-1|TRBV27
CASTARGGGYNEQFF
>TRBJ2-7|TRBV9
CASSVTGEPSYEQYF